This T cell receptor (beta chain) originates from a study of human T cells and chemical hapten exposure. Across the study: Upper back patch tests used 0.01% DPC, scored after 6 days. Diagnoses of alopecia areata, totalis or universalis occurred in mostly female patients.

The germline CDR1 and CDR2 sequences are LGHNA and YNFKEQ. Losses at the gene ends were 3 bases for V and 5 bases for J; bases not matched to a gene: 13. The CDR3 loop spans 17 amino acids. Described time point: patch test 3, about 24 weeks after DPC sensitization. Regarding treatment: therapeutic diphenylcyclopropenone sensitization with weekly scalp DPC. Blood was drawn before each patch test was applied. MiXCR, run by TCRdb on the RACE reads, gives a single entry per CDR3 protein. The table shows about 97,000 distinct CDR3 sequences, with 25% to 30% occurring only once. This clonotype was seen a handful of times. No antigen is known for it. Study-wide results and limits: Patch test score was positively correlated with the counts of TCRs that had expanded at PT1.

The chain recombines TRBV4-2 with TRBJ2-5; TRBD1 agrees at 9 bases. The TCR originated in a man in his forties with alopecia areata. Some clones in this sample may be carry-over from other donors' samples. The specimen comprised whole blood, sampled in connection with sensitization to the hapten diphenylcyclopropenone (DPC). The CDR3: CASSHGGPGTGIETQYF. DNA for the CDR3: TGTGCCAGCAGCCATGGAGGTCCCGGGACAGGGATTGAGACCCAGTACTTC.